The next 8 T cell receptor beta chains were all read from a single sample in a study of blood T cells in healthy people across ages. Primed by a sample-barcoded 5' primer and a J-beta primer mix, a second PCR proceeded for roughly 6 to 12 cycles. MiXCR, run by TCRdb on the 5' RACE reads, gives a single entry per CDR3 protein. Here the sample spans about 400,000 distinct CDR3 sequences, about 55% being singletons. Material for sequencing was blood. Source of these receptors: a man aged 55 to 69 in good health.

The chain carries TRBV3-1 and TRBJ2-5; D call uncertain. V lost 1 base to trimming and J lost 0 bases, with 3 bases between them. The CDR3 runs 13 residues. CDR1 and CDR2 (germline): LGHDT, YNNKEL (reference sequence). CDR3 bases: TGTGCCAGCAGCCAAGTTAACCAAGAGACCCAGTACTTC. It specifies CASSQVNQETQYF.

The CDR3: CSAPPTSVGTGDTQYF. CDR3 bases: TGCAGTGCTCCTCCGACTAGCGTGGGGACGGGAGATACGCAGTATTTT. V gene TRBV20-1 combines with J gene TRBJ2-3; 8 bases line up with TRBD2. V lost 5 bases to trimming and J lost 5 bases; unmatched junction nucleotides: 15. The germline V gene encodes CDR1 DFQATT and CDR2 SNEGSKA (reference sequence). The CDR3 contains 16 residues.

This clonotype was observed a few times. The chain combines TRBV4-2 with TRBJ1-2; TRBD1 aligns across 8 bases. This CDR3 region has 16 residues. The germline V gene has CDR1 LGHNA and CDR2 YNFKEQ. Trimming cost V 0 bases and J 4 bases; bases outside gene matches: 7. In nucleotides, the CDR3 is TGTGCCAGCAGCCAAGAAGAATCGGGGACAGGCTATGGCTACACCTTC. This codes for CASSQEESGTGYGYTF.

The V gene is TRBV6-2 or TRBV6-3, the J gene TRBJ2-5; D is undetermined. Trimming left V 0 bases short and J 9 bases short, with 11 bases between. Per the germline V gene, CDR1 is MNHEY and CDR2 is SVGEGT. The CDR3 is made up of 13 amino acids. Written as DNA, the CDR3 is TGTGCCAGCAGTTACTCGGGCGTTGCGGCCCAGTACTTC. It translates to CASSYSGVAAQYF.

This CDR3 is CSAGQAEYEQYF. The CDR3, as DNA: TGCAGTGCTGGTCAGGCCGAGTACGAGCAGTACTTC. The chain carries TRBV20-1 and TRBJ2-5, with unresolved D. Matching the DNA end better, TRBJ2-7 makes the J call doubtful. The V gene's germline CDR1 is DFQATT and CDR2 SNEGSKA (reference sequence). The CDR3 is 12 amino acids.

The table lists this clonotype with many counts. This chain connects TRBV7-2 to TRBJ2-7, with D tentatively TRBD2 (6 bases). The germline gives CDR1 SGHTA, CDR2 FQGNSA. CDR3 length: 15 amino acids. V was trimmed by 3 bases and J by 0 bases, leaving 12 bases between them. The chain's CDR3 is CASSLGLESSYEQYF. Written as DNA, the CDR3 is TGTGCCAGCAGCTTGGGACTGGAGAGCTCCTACGAGCAGTACTTC.

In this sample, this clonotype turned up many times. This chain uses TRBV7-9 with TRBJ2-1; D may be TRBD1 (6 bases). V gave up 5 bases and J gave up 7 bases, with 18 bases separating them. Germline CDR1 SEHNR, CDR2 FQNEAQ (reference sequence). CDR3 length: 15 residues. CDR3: CASSLGQTLGNEQFF. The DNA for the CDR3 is TGTGCCAGCAGCCTCGGACAGACTTTGGGGAATGAGCAGTTCTTC.

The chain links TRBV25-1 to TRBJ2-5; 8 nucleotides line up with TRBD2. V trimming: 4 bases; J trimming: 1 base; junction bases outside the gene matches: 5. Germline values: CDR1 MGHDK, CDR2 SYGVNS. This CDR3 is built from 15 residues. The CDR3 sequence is CASSAPGGIQETQYF. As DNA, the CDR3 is TGTGCCAGCAGTGCACCGGGGGGGATCCAAGAGACCCAGTACTTC.